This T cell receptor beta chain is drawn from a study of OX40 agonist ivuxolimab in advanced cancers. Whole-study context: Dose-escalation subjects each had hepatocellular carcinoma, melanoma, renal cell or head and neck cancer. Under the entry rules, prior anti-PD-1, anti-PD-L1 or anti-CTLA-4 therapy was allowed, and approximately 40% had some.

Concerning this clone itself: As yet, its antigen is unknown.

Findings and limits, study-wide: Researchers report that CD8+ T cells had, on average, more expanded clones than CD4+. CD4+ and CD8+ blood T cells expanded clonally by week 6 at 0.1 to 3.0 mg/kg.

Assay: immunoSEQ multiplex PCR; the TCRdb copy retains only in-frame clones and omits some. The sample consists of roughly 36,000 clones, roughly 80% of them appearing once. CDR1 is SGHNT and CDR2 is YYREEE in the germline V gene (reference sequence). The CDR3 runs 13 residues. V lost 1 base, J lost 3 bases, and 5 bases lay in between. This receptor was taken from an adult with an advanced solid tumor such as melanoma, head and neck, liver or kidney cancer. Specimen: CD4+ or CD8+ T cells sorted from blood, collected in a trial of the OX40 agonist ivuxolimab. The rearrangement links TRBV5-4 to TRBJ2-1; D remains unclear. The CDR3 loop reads CASSLRDYNEQFF. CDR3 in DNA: TGTGCCAGCAGCTTGAGAGACTACAATGAGCAGTTCTTC.